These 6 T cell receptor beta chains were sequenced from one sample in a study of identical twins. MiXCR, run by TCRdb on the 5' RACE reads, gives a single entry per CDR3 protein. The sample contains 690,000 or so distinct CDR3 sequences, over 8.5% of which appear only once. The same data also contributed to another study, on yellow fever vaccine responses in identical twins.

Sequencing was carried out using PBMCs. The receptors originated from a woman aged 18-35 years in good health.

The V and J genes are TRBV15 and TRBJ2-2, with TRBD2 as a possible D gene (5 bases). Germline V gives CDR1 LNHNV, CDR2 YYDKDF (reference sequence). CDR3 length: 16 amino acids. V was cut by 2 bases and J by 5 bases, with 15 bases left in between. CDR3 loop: CATSRPRRGLTGELFF. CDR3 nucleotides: TGTGCCACCAGCAGACCCCGGAGAGGGTTAACCGGGGAGCTGTTTTTT.

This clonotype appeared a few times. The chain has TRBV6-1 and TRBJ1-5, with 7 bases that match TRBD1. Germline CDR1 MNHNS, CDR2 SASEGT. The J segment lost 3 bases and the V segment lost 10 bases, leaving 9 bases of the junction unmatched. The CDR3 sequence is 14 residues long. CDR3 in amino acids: CATQRDRVNQPQHF. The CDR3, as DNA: TGTGCCACCCAAAGAGACAGGGTCAATCAGCCCCAGCATTTT.

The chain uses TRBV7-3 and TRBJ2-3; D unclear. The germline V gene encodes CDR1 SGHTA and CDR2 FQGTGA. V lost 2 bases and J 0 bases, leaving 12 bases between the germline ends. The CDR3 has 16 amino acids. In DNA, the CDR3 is TGTGCCAGCAGCTTACGGCTGAGATCTAGCACAGATACGCAGTATTTT. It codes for CASSLRLRSSTDTQYF.

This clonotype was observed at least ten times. CDR3 amino acids: CASSPPRQGANTAFF. The CDR3 DNA follows: TGTGCCAGCAGTCCCCCCAGACAGGGGGCTAATACTGCTTTCTTT. The V gene is TRBV6-1, the J gene TRBJ1-1; 10 nucleotides agree with TRBD1. V lost 5 bases and J lost 11; bases outside the gene matches: 14. The CDR3 sequence is 15 residues long. CDR1 MNHNS and CDR2 SASEGT come from the germline V gene.

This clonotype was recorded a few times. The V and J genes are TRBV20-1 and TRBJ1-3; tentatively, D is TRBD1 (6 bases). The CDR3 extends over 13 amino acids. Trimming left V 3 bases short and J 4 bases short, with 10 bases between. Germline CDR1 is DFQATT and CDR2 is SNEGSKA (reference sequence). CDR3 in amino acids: CSASQGIGNTIYF. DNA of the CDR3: TGCAGTGCTAGCCAGGGGATCGGAAACACCATATATTTT.

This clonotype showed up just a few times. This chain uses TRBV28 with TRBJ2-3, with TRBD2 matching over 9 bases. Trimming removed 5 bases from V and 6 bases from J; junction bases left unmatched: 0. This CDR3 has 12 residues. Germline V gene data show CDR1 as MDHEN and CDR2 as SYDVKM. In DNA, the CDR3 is TGTGCCAGCAGTACTAGCGGGGATACGCAGTATTTT. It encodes CASSTSGDTQYF.